The sequence of this T cell receptor (beta chain) was determined in a study of blood T cell repertoires in COVID-19. At the level of the study: Samples taken during acute and convalescent COVID-19 were collected in the United States, Italy and Spain.

Turning to this clone: This sample also contains other DNA sequences that code for the same CDR3.

From germline, CDR1 is SGHRS and CDR2 YFSETQ. CDR3 size: 14 residues. V gave up 5 bases and J gave up 2 bases; unmatched junction bases: 5. How the authors handled the data: Estimation of nucleated cell counts was performed using reference gene primer amplification. Method: immunoSEQ multiplex PCR; TCRdb's copy keeps in-frame clones and lacks some. V and J calls and clone size come straight from that table; D and trimming were deduced from the DNA. The profile shows 210,000 or so clones, 84% of them singletons. The gene calls are TRBV5-1 and TRBJ2-3, with 7 bases identical to TRBD1. The clonotype comes from a human donor in a cohort sampled during active COVID-19. Sequencing was done on a sample of peripheral blood. The CDR3 is CASRRDSPTDTQYF. The CDR3 DNA reads TGCGCCAGCAGGAGGGACAGCCCCACAGATACGCAGTATTTT.